These T cell receptor beta chains were read from a single sample in a study of glioma-infiltrating T cells after dendritic cell vaccination. Sequencing used immunoSEQ multiplex PCR; TCRdb keeps in-frame clones, though not all of them. The sample contains around 92,000 clones, 80% of which appear only once. Material: blood, obtained after dendritic cell vaccination. All receptors derive from a human donor with glioblastoma. Both conserved end residues are part of each CDR3. D genes are given only for firm matches. Clone size, where shown, is once, few, many, or a class for clones that have expanded.

>NA|NA|TRBV7-3|TRBJ2-2
CASSPHSGELFF
TGTGCCAGCAGCCCTCACTCCGGGGAGCTGTTTTTT
>NA|TRBD1|TRBV19|TRBJ2-2
CASSTRDRVTGELFF
TGTGCCAGTAGTACCCGGGACAGGGTGACCGGGGAGCTGTTTTTT
>NA|NA|TRBV4-1|TRBJ1-2
CASSQDRRGYTF
TGCGCCAGCAGCCAGGATCGGAGGGGCTACACCTTC
>NA|TRBD2|TRBV19|TRBJ2-3
CASSIGASGGTDTQYF
TGTGCCAGTAGTATAGGGGCTAGCGGGGGCACAGATACGCAGTATTTT
>NA|NA|TRBV11-2|TRBJ2-7
CASSLGQSYEQYF
TGTGCCAGCAGCTTAGGGCAGTCCTACGAGCAGTACTTC
>NA|TRBD2|TRBV7-3|TRBJ2-1
CASSLLGPLAGGYNEQFF
TGTGCCAGCAGCTTATTGGGACCCTTAGCGGGGGGCTACAATGAGCAGTTCTTC
>NA|TRBD2|TRBV19|TRBJ2-1
CASSIPPGLAGVYNEQFF
TGTGCCAGTAGTATTCCCCCGGGACTAGCGGGGGTGTACAATGAGCAGTTCTTC
>few|NA|TRBV6-4|TRBJ2-7
CANHGGASYEQYF
TGTGCCAACCACGGAGGGGCCTCCTACGAGCAGTACTTC
>NA|NA|TRBV29-1|TRBJ2-3
CSVTGGRTARTDTQYF
TGCAGCGTCACCGGAGGGCGGACTGCCCGCACAGATACGCAGTATTTT
>NA|NA|TRBV10-3|TRBJ2-1
CAISESGALHEQFF
TGTGCCATCAGTGAGTCAGGGGCCCTCCATGAGCAGTTCTTC
>NA|TRBD2|TRBV5-6|TRBJ2-5
CASSSYERLAGTQYF
TGTGCCAGCAGCAGTTATGAACGACTAGCTGGGACCCAGTACTTC
>NA|NA|TRBV28|TRBJ1-1
CASSTQWKEGAFF
TGTGCCAGCAGTACCCAATGGAAGGAGGGGGCTTTCTTT